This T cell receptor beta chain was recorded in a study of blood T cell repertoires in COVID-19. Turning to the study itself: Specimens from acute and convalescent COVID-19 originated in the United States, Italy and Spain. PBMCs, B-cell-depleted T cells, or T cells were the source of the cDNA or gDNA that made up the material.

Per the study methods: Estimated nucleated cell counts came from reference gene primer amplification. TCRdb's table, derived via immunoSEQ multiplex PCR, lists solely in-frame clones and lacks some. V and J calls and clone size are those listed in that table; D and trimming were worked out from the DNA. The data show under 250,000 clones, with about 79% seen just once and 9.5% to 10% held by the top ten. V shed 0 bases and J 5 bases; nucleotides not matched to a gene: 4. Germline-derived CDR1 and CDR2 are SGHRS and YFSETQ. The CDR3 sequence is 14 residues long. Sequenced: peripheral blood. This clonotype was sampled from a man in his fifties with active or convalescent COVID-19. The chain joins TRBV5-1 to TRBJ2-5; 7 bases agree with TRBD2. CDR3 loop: CASSLEAGWETQYF. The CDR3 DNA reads TGCGCCAGCAGCTTGGAAGCGGGATGGGAGACCCAGTACTTC.